Following are 8 T cell receptor beta chains from one sample sequenced in a study of vaccination and CD4 T cells after COVID-19. Described treatment: roughly nine-day PBMC culture with coronavirus spike peptide pools or control peptides (ViraFEST assay). Researchers collected the unexposed donor's CD4+ T cells before the COVID-19 pandemic (2011-2018). Cultured CD4+ T cell DNA underwent sequencing with the Oncomine TCR Beta short-read assay. After culture, CD4+ T cells served as the source for genomic DNA extraction. MiXCR was run by TCRdb on the PCR reads, yielding one entry per CDR3 protein. Of roughly 9,000 distinct CDR3 sequences in the sample, 30% to 35% were seen once. Antigens of these TCRs are unknown. The specimen sequenced was CD4+ T cells from blood, cultured in vitro. The receptors originated from a human donor in good health.

A few counts support this clonotype. The V call is TRBV7-3, the J call TRBJ2-5; 7 nucleotides line up with TRBD2. The CDR3 sequence is 15 residues long. J was trimmed by 3 bases and V by 4 bases; bases with no gene match: 8. Germline V gene lookup returns CDR1 SGHTA and CDR2 FQGTGA. Here the CDR3 reads CASSSGGGTKETQYF. The CDR3 DNA reads as TGTGCCAGCAGCTCTGGCGGGGGAACGAAAGAGACCCAGTACTTC.

This clonotype showed up just a few times. The chain has TRBV6-2 or TRBV6-3 and TRBJ2-7; TRBD2 matches 7 bases. Trimming removed 5 bases from V and 4 bases from J; junction bases left unmatched: 17. Looked up from germline, CDR1 is MNHEY and CDR2 is SVGEGT. The CDR3 has 17 amino acids. CDR3 in amino acids: CASSHRLGAGTVYEQYF. DNA of the CDR3: TGTGCCAGCAGTCACCGCCTTGGAGCGGGAACAGTGTACGAGCAGTACTTC.

In DNA form, the CDR3 reads TGTGCCAGCATTTTTAGAGTCGGCAGGGACACAGATACGCAGTATTTT. It codes for CASIFRVGRDTDTQYF. The chain recombines TRBV27 with TRBJ2-3, with D possibly TRBD1 on 5 matching bases. The CDR3 is made up of 16 amino acids. The V gene's germline CDR1 is MNHEY and CDR2 SMNVEV (reference sequence). V was pared by 7 bases and J by 2 bases, with 19 bases between.

This clonotype showed up just a few times. This rearrangement joins TRBV6-2 or TRBV6-3 to TRBJ2-1; tentatively, D is TRBD1 (6 bases). The ends were cut back, 2 bases at V and 3 bases at J, with 14 bases in the middle. The CDR3 runs to 16 residues. Germline V lookup: CDR1 MNHEY, CDR2 SVGEGT. The CDR3 DNA reads as TGTGCCAGCAGTTACAGCGGTACAGGGATCTACAATGAGCAGTTCTTC. Translation: CASSYSGTGIYNEQFF.

V and J are TRBV7-2 and TRBJ2-1, with 7 nucleotides matching TRBD1. The CDR3 runs 15 residues. Germline loops: CDR1 SGHTA, CDR2 FQGNSA. Trimming cost V 5 bases and J 4 bases; bases outside gene matches: 8. The CDR3 bases are TGTGCCAGCAGCCCGGGACAGATCGTATACAATGAGCAGTTCTTC. It yields the protein CASSPGQIVYNEQFF.

The V and J genes are TRBV6-2 or TRBV6-3 and TRBJ1-1, with a weak D call TRBD1 (6 bases). V was pared by 0 bases and J by 7 bases, with 12 bases between. The CDR3 is 14 amino acids. In germline, CDR1 is MNHEY, CDR2 SVGEGT. CDR3 amino acids: CASSYSRTANEAFF. Written as DNA, the CDR3 is TGTGCCAGCAGTTACTCCCGGACAGCCAATGAAGCTTTCTTT.

This clonotype turned up a few times. The chain joins TRBV10-3 to TRBJ2-3; D gene uncertain. The V end was cut by 6 bases, the J end by 0 bases, with 7 bases between. CDR3 size: 13 residues. The germline CDR1 and CDR2 sequences are ENHRY and SYGVKD. The CDR3 DNA follows: TGTGCCATCAGGGATACTAGCACAGATACGCAGTATTTT. It is translated as CAIRDTSTDTQYF.

The rearrangement links TRBV10-3 to TRBJ2-2, with a weak D call TRBD2 (7 bases). V was cut by 7 bases and J by 8 bases, with 26 bases left in between. CDR3 length: 17 residues. The germline gives CDR1 ENHRY, CDR2 SYGVKD. The CDR3 reads CAITALSGGISSGELFF. In DNA form, the CDR3 reads TGTGCCATCACTGCGCTCTCGGGGGGCATAAGTTCGGGGGAGCTGTTTTTT.